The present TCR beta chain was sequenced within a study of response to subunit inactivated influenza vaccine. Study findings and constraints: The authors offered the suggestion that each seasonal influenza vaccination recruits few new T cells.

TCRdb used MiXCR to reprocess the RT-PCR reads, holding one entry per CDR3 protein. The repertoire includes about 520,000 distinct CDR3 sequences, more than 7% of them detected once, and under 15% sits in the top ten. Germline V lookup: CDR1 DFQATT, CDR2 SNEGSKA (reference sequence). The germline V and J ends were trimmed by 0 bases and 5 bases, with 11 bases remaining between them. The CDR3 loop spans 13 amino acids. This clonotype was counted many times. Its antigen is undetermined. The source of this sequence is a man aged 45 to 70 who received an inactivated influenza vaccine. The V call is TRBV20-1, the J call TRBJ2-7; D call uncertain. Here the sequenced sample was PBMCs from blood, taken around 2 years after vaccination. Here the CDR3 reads CSAREASVDEQYF. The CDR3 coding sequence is TGCAGTGCTAGAGAGGCGAGCGTCGACGAGCAGTACTTC.